The source of this T cell receptor beta chain is a study of monozygotic twins with inflammatory bowel disease. The study's findings and limits: IBD-affected twins scored below their healthy co-twins in TCRbeta diversity (inverse Simpson).

Germline V gene lookup returns CDR1 SGHAT and CDR2 FQNNGV. The length of the CDR3 is 18 residues. TCRdb reprocessed the 5' RACE reads and stores each CDR3 protein as one record, lacking DNA. The repertoire shows 190,000 or so distinct CDR3 sequences; the top ten hold 1.6%. Of note for this clonotype: Its antigen is unknown.

The clonotype originates from a human donor with ulcerative colitis or Crohn's disease, or a healthy co-twin of an affected twin (not recorded which). The V call is TRBV11-2, the J call TRBJ2-3; TCRdb's D call of TRBD2 is untestable without DNA. The sample taken for sequencing was blood. The CDR3: CASTPPDGTSGPRGTQYF.